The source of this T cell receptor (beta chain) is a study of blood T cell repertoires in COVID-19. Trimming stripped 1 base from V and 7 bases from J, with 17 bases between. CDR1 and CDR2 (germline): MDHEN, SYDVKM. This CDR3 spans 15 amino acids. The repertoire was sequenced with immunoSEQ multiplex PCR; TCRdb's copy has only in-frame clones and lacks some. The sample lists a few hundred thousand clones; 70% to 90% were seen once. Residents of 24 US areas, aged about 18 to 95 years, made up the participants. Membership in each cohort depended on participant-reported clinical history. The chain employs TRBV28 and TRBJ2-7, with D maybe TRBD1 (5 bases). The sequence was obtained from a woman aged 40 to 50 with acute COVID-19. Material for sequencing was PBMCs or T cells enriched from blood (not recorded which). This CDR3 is CASSLSSSGIREQYF. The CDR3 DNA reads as TGTGCCAGCAGTTTATCTTCGTCAGGGATCCGGGAGCAGTACTTC. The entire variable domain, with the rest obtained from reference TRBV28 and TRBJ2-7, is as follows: DVKVTQSSRYLVKRTGEKVFLECVQDMDHENMFWYRQDPGLGLRLIYFSYDVKMKEKGDIPEGYSVSREKKERFSLILESASTNQTSMYLCASSLSSSGIREQYFGPGTRLTVT.